Listed below are T cell receptor beta chains from one sample, sequenced in a study of T cell changes during pregnancy in multiple sclerosis. Sequenced by immunoSEQ multiplex PCR; TCRdb stores in-frame clones only, minus some. Seen here are about 36,000 clones, 70% to 90% observed once, and the top ten hold about 11%. Sequencing was performed on CD8+ T cells from peripheral blood mononuclear cells, taken in the third trimester of pregnancy. The receptors come from a female donor with multiple sclerosis, enrolled in a pregnancy study. Both conserved end residues are part of each CDR3. Fields, in order: D gene, clone size, V gene, J gene, CDR3 length, CDR3 protein, CDR3 DNA. A D gene is named only where the DNA matches it firmly. Rows may omit the clone size; those that give it use once, few, many or a size class.

>TRBD1|NA|TRBV7-6|TRBJ2-7|17
CASSPNSGTGYSYEQYF
TGTGCCAGCAGCCCCAATTCCGGGACAGGTTACTCCTACGAGCAGTACTTC
>TRBD2|once|TRBV11-2|TRBJ2-3|16
CASSFGAGGLGDTQYF
TGTGCCAGCAGCTTTGGAGCGGGAGGGTTAGGAGATACGCAGTATTTT
>TRBD2|NA|TRBV7-3|TRBJ2-1|16
CASSAGLAGTSGEQFF
TGTGCCAGCAGCGCTGGACTAGCGGGGACTTCGGGTGAGCAGTTCTTC
>TRBD1|NA|TRBV13|TRBJ1-2|15
CASSPRTGKEAGYTF
TGTGCCAGCAGCCCTCGGACAGGCAAGGAGGCTGGCTACACCTTC
>NA|few|TRBV5-5|TRBJ2-7|14
CASSLSRGTYEQYF
TGTGCCAGCAGCTTGAGTAGGGGTACCTACGAGCAGTACTTC
>NA|NA|TRBV4-1|TRBJ2-4|11
CASIGENIQYF
TGCGCCAGCATCGGGGAAAACATTCAGTACTTC
>NA|NA|TRBV2|TRBJ2-7|11
CASSDTYEQYF
TGTGCCAGCAGTGACACCTACGAGCAGTACTTC
>TRBD2|NA|TRBV9|TRBJ2-7|15
CASSFGTSGGYEQYF
TGTGCCAGCAGCTTTGGGACTAGCGGGGGCTACGAGCAGTACTTC
>TRBD2|NA|TRBV27|TRBJ2-7|14
CASSSPGGVYEQYF
TGTGCCAGCAGTTCCCCCGGGGGGGTCTACGAGCAGTACTTC
>TRBD1|NA|TRBV11-2|TRBJ2-3|14
CASSTDRGRDTQYF
TGTGCCAGCAGCACGGACAGGGGTAGGGATACGCAGTATTTT
>NA|few|TRBV6-4|TRBJ2-1|13
CASSVSAYNEQFF
TGTGCCAGCAGTGTGTCAGCCTACAATGAGCAGTTCTTC
>NA|medium-sized|TRBV7-9|TRBJ1-1|13
CASSDPWATEAFF
TGTGCCAGCAGTGACCCTTGGGCCACTGAAGCTTTCTTT
>NA|NA|TRBV5-1|TRBJ1-1|15
CASSSPLGSNTEAFF
TGCGCCAGCAGCTCCCCGCTAGGGAGCAACACTGAAGCTTTCTTT
>NA|few|TRBV4-1|TRBJ2-7|15
CASSQGASATYEQYF
TGCGCCAGCAGCCAAGGGGCTAGCGCGACCTACGAGCAGTACTTC
>NA|NA|TRBV4-3|TRBJ1-2|18
CASSQDPGWEGVNYGYTF
TGCGCCAGCAGCCAAGACCCCGGGTGGGAGGGCGTTAACTATGGCTACACCTTC
>NA|NA|TRBV21-1|TRBJ2-5|14
CASLRDSYQETQYF
TGTGCCAGCCTCCGGGACTCCTACCAGGAGACCCAGTACTTC
>NA|NA|TRBV6-6|TRBJ1-2|15
CASSYSRTGNNGYTF
TGTGCCAGCAGTTACTCGAGAACAGGGAACAATGGCTACACCTTC
>NA|NA|TRBV6-6|TRBJ2-1|13
CASSWETSNEQFF
TGTGCCAGCAGTTGGGAAACTAGTAATGAGCAGTTCTTC
>NA|NA|TRBV30|TRBJ1-1|13
CAWRTTLNTEAFF
TGTGCCTGGAGAACTACCCTAAACACTGAAGCTTTCTTT
>NA|NA|TRBV5-1|TRBJ2-1|13
CASSFGGGAEQFF
TGCGCCAGCAGCTTTGGGGGAGGCGCTGAGCAGTTCTTC
>TRBD1|few|TRBV9|TRBJ1-4|15
CASSVQGAEGEKLFF
TGTGCCAGCAGCGTACAGGGGGCCGAGGGGGAAAAACTGTTTTTT
>NA|NA|TRBV10-1|TRBJ2-1|11
CASSSSVVQFF
TGCGCCAGCAGCTCTAGCGTCGTGCAGTTCTTC
>TRBD2|once|TRBV7-8|TRBJ2-7|16
CASSLAGTSGKDEQYF
TGTGCCAGCAGCTTAGCGGGGACTAGCGGGAAAGACGAGCAGTACTTC
>TRBD1|NA|TRBV19|TRBJ2-6|17
CASSKPGQSSGANVLTF
TGTGCCAGTAGTAAGCCGGGACAGTCCTCTGGGGCCAACGTCCTGACTTTC
>TRBD2|once|TRBV19|TRBJ2-3|15
CASSHGTSGRYTQYF
TGTGCCAGTAGTCACGGGACTAGCGGGAGGTATACGCAGTATTTT
>NA|NA|TRBV19|TRBJ1-1|14
CASSLRQGSTEAFF
TGTGCCAGTAGTCTACGGCAGGGGAGCACTGAAGCTTTCTTT
>TRBD1|NA|TRBV10-2|TRBJ1-5|15
CASSISTGGSQPQHF
TGCGCCAGCAGCATAAGCACAGGGGGTAGTCAGCCCCAGCATTTT
>NA|NA|TRBV27|TRBJ2-7|13
CASSPGHLYEQYF
TGTGCCAGCTCCCCGGGACACCTCTACGAGCAGTACTTC
>TRBD2|NA|TRBV12-5|TRBJ2-2|16
CASLGSGRWPAGELFF
TGTGCTAGTTTAGGGAGCGGGAGATGGCCTGCCGGGGAGCTGTTTTTT
>NA|NA|TRBV29-1|TRBJ2-7|14
CSVEWEGTPYEQYF
TGCAGCGTTGAATGGGAAGGGACACCCTACGAGCAGTACTTC
>NA|NA|TRBV6-1|TRBJ2-5|15
CASSEGALRGETQYF
TGTGCCAGCAGTGAAGGGGCGTTGAGAGGGGAGACCCAGTACTTC
>NA|NA|TRBV2|TRBJ2-7|20
CASSEAPLVVGMGGGYEQYF
TGTGCCAGCAGTGAAGCCCCTTTGGTTGTCGGGATGGGGGGAGGATACGAGCAGTACTTC
>NA|NA|TRBV27|TRBJ1-4|14
CASSLWATNEKLFF
TGTGCCAGCAGTTTATGGGCGACTAATGAAAAACTGTTTTTT
>NA|few|TRBV25-1|TRBJ1-1|12
CASRDRNTEAFF
TGTGCCAGCAGGGACAGGAACACTGAAGCTTTCTTT
>TRBD1|NA|TRBV30|TRBJ2-7|14
CAWSAGTVPYEQYF
TGTGCCTGGAGTGCGGGGACAGTTCCCTACGAGCAGTACTTC
>TRBD2|once|TRBV4-1|TRBJ2-7|18
CASSQERLAGDLSYEQYF
TGCGCCAGCAGCCAAGAGAGACTAGCGGGGGATCTCTCCTACGAGCAGTACTTC
>NA|NA|TRBV27|TRBJ2-5|13
CASRRDNQETQYF
TGTGCCAGCAGACGGGACAACCAAGAGACCCAGTACTTC
>NA|NA|TRBV5-1|TRBJ2-7|15
CASRWYGTNLYEQYF
TGCGCCAGCAGATGGTATGGGACAAACCTCTACGAGCAGTACTTC
>NA|NA|TRBV9|TRBJ1-3|13
CASSVAFGNTIYF
TGTGCCAGCAGCGTAGCGTTCGGAAACACCATATATTTT